This T cell receptor beta chain was recovered during a study of spatial heterogeneity in lung cancer. In the study overall: Sequences of the beta chain were consistently detected in greater numbers than alpha-chain sequences. Findings and limits, study-wide: At resection, ubiquitous expanded tumor TCRs appeared in blood more than at follow-up.

This CDR3 has 14 residues. CDR1 is SQVTM, CDR2 ANQGSEA, per germline. The V and J ends lost 7 bases and 4 bases, in that order; junction bases with no gene match: 9. Time point: sample taken at primary tumor resection. Unsorted samples of tumor, nontumor lung or frozen PBMC had their whole RNA sequenced. The donors were 65 to 85 patients with non-small cell lung cancer that was early-stage and untreated. Each CDR3 protein is one row after TCRdb ran MiXCR on the 5' RACE reads. The sample has tens of thousands of distinct CDR3 sequences; approximately 12% are singletons. This clonotype has just a few counts. Its antigen is undetermined.

The sample consisted of PBMCs, taken at surgery. The chain is built from TRBV29-1 and TRBJ2-7; 11 nucleotides align to TRBD1. The sequence derives from a male donor with early-stage non-small cell lung cancer. CDR3 region: CSARTGGDSYEQYF. The CDR3 nucleotides read TGCAGCGCGCGGACAGGGGGCGATTCTTACGAGCAGTACTTC.